This T cell receptor beta chain is drawn from a study of blood T cell repertoires in COVID-19. This clone was detected once. The CDR3 sequence is 13 residues long. CDR1 and CDR2 (germline): MNHEY, SVGAGI. Trimming shortened V by 8 bases and J by 0 bases, and 8 bases separated the two germline ends. In the authors' workflow: Estimated nucleated cell counts came from reference gene primer amplification. Data came from immunoSEQ multiplex PCR; TCRdb stores just in-frame clones and leaves some out. That table supplies the V and J calls and clone size; D and trimming were determined from the DNA. The sample lists 95,000 to 130,000 clones, approximately 82% seen once, with roughly 7% in the top ten.

Sequenced input: peripheral blood. The chain links TRBV6-5 to TRBJ1-5; D call uncertain. The TCR was taken from a man between 65 and 79 years old with active or convalescent COVID-19. The CDR3 DNA is TGTGCCAGCGCCGAGGTTAGCAATCAGCCCCAGCATTTT. Translation gives CASAEVSNQPQHF.